This T cell receptor (beta chain) was captured in a study of metastatic and nonmetastatic thyroid tumors. As for the study in general: Samples came from malignant and benign thyroid patients, and repertoires were compared across blood and tumor or nodule tissue.

In the original processing: The study's classifier, a distant-metastasis tool for papillary thyroid cancer, was built using CDR3 differences across clinicopathological groups. MiXCR re-clonotyped the PCR reads for TCRdb. The V and J calls were not made by the authors but by TCRdb's processing. Of around 26,000 clones listed, roughly 20% are singletons. Study results and caveats: Significantly higher TCR beta diversity was reportedly seen in malignant thyroid tumors than benign nodules, in blood and tumor.

This clone was recorded at least ten times. Antigen: not known. None of the patients had undergone any treatment ahead of thyroid surgery. The germline CDR1 and CDR2 sequences are KGHDR and SFDVKD. With 4 bases removed from V and 0 bases from J, the gap between germline ends came to 7 bases. This CDR3 is built from 14 residues. Sequenced input: adjacent normal tissue. The sequence derives from a female donor with papillary thyroid cancer or a benign thyroid nodule (not recorded which). Some clones in this sample may be carry-over from other donors' samples. This sequence joins TRBV24-1 and TRBJ2-3; D not certain. CDR3 coding DNA: TGTGCCACCAGTGAGCCACCCAGCACAGATACGCAGTATTTT. Residues: CATSEPPSTDTQYF.